Listed here are 16 T cell receptor beta chains from one sample, sequenced in a study of spatial heterogeneity in lung cancer. In TCRdb, the 5' RACE reads were re-called with MiXCR into one record per CDR3 protein. The repertoire has over 50,000 distinct CDR3 sequences, more than 7% of them found once; the top ten carry around 16%. The time point is: sample taken at primary tumor resection. Sequencing covered unsorted whole RNA taken from tumor, nontumor lung or frozen PBMC. The input for sequencing was PBMCs, taken at surgery. These receptors originate from a female donor with early-stage non-small cell lung cancer.

This clonotype was counted many times. The chain couples TRBV3-1 to TRBJ1-5; 7 bases are shared with TRBD1. Germline V gene lookup returns CDR1 LGHDT and CDR2 YNNKEL (reference sequence). After removal of 3 bases from V and 8 bases from J, the junction contained 10 bases not matched to a gene. This CDR3 region has 15 residues. CDR3: CASSQLGQPKEPQHF. For the CDR3, the DNA is TGTGCCAGCAGCCAGCTGGGACAGCCCAAGGAGCCCCAGCATTTT.

This clonotype has at least ten counts. The chain joins TRBV4-2 to TRBJ1-6; D is perhaps TRBD1 (6 bases). The CDR3 spans 14 residues. Germline-derived CDR1 and CDR2 are LGHNA and YNFKEQ. Trimming shortened V by 0 bases and J by 7 bases, and 7 bases separated the two germline ends. CDR3 in amino acids: CASSQDRGNSPLHF. DNA for the CDR3: TGTGCCAGCAGCCAAGACAGGGGCAATTCACCCCTCCACTTT.

This clonotype was detected a few times. CDR3 in amino acids: CASPRPPRLADHTSDTQYF. Here the CDR3 DNA reads TGTGCCAGCCCGCGTCCCCCCAGACTAGCCGATCATACGTCGGATACGCAGTATTTT. The chain couples TRBV27 to TRBJ2-3, with 7 positions matching TRBD2. Unmatched junction bases numbered 26, after V lost 8 bases and J lost 6 bases. CDR1 is MNHEY and CDR2 is SMNVEV in the germline V gene (reference sequence). This CDR3 contains 19 residues.

At least ten counts were recorded for this clonotype. The chain carries TRBV12-3 or TRBV12-4 and TRBJ2-3; 7 nucleotides line up with TRBD1. The CDR3 runs to 15 residues. V was pared by 6 bases and J by 4 bases, with 10 bases of the junction left unmatched. For the CDR3, the DNA is TGTGCCAGCAGGCAACGACAGGGAAGGGCAGATACGCAGTATTTT. This sequence encodes CASRQRQGRADTQYF.

This chain links TRBV29-1 with TRBJ2-1; 7 bases are shared with TRBD1. This CDR3 is built from 13 residues. Germline V lookup: CDR1 SQVTM, CDR2 ANQGSEA. V shed 6 bases and J 7 bases; nucleotides not matched to a gene: 9. In nucleotides, the CDR3 is TGCAGCGTAAAGATCGGGACAGCTAATGAGCAGTTCTTC. It translates to CSVKIGTANEQFF.

Only a few counts were recorded for this clonotype. The V gene is TRBV29-1, the J gene TRBJ2-1, with 14 nucleotides matching TRBD2. Per the germline V gene, CDR1 is SQVTM and CDR2 is ANQGSEA. Germline trimming cut 8 bases from V and 11 bases from J; bases unmatched to any gene: 5. CDR3 length: 12 residues. Here the CDR3 DNA reads TGCAGCCCAGGACTAGCGGGGGGCCAGCAGTTCTTC. Translated: CSPGLAGGQQFF.

This clonotype was recorded many times. The chain is built from TRBV5-1 and TRBJ2-1, with 8 bases matching TRBD2. Per the germline V gene, CDR1 is SGHRS and CDR2 is YFSETQ. The CDR3 sequence is 18 residues long. J was trimmed by 0 bases and V by 4 bases; bases with no gene match: 12. This chain's CDR3 is CASSGRGGGPISYNEQFF. CDR3 in DNA: TGCGCCAGCAGCGGCCGTGGCGGGGGGCCTATCTCCTACAATGAGCAGTTCTTC.

This clonotype has at least ten counts. The chain links TRBV10-2 to TRBJ2-5; 7 bases agree with TRBD2. The junction had 6 bases not matched to a gene; V was cut back by 2 bases and J by 3 bases. There are 15 residues in the CDR3. The germline CDR1 and CDR2 sequences are WSHSY and SAAADI. The CDR3 here is CASSEPAGLEETQYF. In DNA form, the CDR3 reads TGCGCCAGCAGTGAGCCAGCGGGACTGGAAGAGACCCAGTACTTC.

In this sample, this clonotype turned up many times. The rearrangement uses TRBV7-9 and TRBJ1-2; no clear D. With 2 bases removed from V and 3 bases from J, the gap between germline ends came to 13 bases. The CDR3 length is 15 residues. Germline CDR1 is SEHNR and CDR2 is FQNEAQ (reference sequence). CDR3 DNA sequence: TGTGCCAGCAGCTTAACGCTAGCCCTTTACTATGGCTACACCTTC. Translated, it gives CASSLTLALYYGYTF.

The sample holds many counts of this clonotype. The chain combines TRBV5-1 with TRBJ2-1, with 14 positions matching TRBD2. CDR1 and CDR2 from the germline V gene are SGHRS and YFSETQ. The CDR3 covers 15 residues. V trimming: 4 bases; J trimming: 9 bases; junction bases outside the gene matches: 6. CDR3 sequence reads: CASSGGLAGGSEQFF. As DNA, the CDR3 is TGCGCCAGCAGCGGTGGACTAGCGGGAGGAAGTGAGCAGTTCTTC.

This clonotype showed up just a few times. The chain combines TRBV20-1 with TRBJ2-5, with D possibly matching TRBD1 (5 bases). From germline, CDR1 is DFQATT and CDR2 SNEGSKA (reference sequence). This CDR3 spans 13 amino acids. V lost 4 bases to trimming and J lost 2 bases, with 11 bases between them. CDR3 nucleotide sequence: TGCAGTGCTATAAAAGGACATCAAGAGACCCAGTACTTC. It codes for CSAIKGHQETQYF.

The chain carries TRBV7-6 and TRBJ2-7; TRBD2 is a possible D gene (6 bases). V lost 5 bases to trimming and J lost 2 bases, with 16 bases between them. The CDR3 extends over 15 amino acids. Germline V gene data show CDR1 as SGHVS and CDR2 as FNYEAQ. This chain's CDR3 is CASSLRRGPAYEQYF. The CDR3 nucleotides read TGTGCCAGCAGCCTACGGAGGGGACCAGCCTACGAGCAGTACTTC.

This chain joins TRBV12-3 or TRBV12-4 and TRBJ2-5; TRBD1 matches at 7 bases. Trimming at V came to 6 bases and at J to 5 bases, leaving 15 bases not matched to a gene. The CDR3 is 16 residues long. The CDR3: CASSRNLGGPRETQYF. CDR3 bases: TGTGCCAGCAGCCGAAATCTAGGGGGCCCCAGGGAGACCCAGTACTTC.

This clonotype was seen repeatedly, ten times or more. The V call is TRBV5-1, the J call TRBJ2-7, with D maybe TRBD2 (6 bases). Per the germline V gene, CDR1 is SGHRS and CDR2 is YFSETQ. There are 14 residues in the CDR3. V lost 6 bases and J 3 bases, leaving 16 bases between the germline ends. CDR3 in DNA: TGCGCCAGCAAGCGGGCCGACGAGAACTACGAGCAGTACTTC. Protein sequence: CASKRADENYEQYF. The complete variable domain, with remaining parts taken from reference TRBV5-1 and TRBJ2-7, reads KAGVTQTPRYLIKTRGQQVTLSCSPISGHRSVSWYQQTPGQGLQFLFEYFSETQRNKGNFPGRFSGRQFSNSRSEMNVSTLELGDSALYLCASKRADENYEQYFGPGTRLTVT.

This clonotype was seen only a few times. J is TRBJ1-2 and V is TRBV12-3 or TRBV12-4, with D possibly TRBD1 on 5 matching bases. V was clipped by 6 bases and J by 2 bases, with 13 bases between them. The CDR3 extends over 14 amino acids. The CDR3 protein is CASRTVGENYGYTF. The CDR3 bases are TGTGCCAGCAGGACCGTGGGGGAGAACTATGGCTACACCTTC.

As regards this clonotype: This may come from a read error, since a much larger clone is one base off. The chain is built from TRBV3-1 and TRBJ2-7; TRBD1 agrees at 8 bases. Per the germline V gene, CDR1 is LGHDT and CDR2 is YNNKEL (reference sequence). The V gene end was trimmed by 4 bases and the J gene end by 5 bases; junction bases not matched to a gene: 13. The length of the CDR3 is 16 residues. CDR3 residues: CASSRVPGTGTHEQYF. For the CDR3, the DNA is TGTGCCAGCAGCCGAGTCCCCGGGACAGGTACCCACGAGCAGTACTTC.